This entry is about one T cell receptor (beta chain). This sample is part of a study of blood T cell repertoires in COVID-19. Overall study: Both acute and convalescent COVID-19 samples were obtained from the United States, Italy and Spain. Nucleic acid was either cDNA or gDNA, and it came from T cells, B-cell-depleted T cells, or PBMCs.

The table came from immunoSEQ multiplex PCR; TCRdb's copy has only in-frame clones and leaves some out. This table holds over 200,000 clones, roughly 89% found once. CDR1 SGHRS and CDR2 YFSETQ come from the germline V gene. V lost 0 bases and J lost 4, with 13 bases in between. The CDR3 totals 15 residues. Sequenced input: peripheral blood. The gene calls are TRBV5-1 and TRBJ2-5, with D perhaps matching TRBD2 (6 bases). The origin of this receptor is a man aged 60 to 69 who had recovered from COVID-19. The CDR3 nucleotides are TGCGCCAGCAGCTTGGGGTTCAAGGGAGGAGAGACCCAGTACTTC. The encoded protein is CASSLGFKGGETQYF.